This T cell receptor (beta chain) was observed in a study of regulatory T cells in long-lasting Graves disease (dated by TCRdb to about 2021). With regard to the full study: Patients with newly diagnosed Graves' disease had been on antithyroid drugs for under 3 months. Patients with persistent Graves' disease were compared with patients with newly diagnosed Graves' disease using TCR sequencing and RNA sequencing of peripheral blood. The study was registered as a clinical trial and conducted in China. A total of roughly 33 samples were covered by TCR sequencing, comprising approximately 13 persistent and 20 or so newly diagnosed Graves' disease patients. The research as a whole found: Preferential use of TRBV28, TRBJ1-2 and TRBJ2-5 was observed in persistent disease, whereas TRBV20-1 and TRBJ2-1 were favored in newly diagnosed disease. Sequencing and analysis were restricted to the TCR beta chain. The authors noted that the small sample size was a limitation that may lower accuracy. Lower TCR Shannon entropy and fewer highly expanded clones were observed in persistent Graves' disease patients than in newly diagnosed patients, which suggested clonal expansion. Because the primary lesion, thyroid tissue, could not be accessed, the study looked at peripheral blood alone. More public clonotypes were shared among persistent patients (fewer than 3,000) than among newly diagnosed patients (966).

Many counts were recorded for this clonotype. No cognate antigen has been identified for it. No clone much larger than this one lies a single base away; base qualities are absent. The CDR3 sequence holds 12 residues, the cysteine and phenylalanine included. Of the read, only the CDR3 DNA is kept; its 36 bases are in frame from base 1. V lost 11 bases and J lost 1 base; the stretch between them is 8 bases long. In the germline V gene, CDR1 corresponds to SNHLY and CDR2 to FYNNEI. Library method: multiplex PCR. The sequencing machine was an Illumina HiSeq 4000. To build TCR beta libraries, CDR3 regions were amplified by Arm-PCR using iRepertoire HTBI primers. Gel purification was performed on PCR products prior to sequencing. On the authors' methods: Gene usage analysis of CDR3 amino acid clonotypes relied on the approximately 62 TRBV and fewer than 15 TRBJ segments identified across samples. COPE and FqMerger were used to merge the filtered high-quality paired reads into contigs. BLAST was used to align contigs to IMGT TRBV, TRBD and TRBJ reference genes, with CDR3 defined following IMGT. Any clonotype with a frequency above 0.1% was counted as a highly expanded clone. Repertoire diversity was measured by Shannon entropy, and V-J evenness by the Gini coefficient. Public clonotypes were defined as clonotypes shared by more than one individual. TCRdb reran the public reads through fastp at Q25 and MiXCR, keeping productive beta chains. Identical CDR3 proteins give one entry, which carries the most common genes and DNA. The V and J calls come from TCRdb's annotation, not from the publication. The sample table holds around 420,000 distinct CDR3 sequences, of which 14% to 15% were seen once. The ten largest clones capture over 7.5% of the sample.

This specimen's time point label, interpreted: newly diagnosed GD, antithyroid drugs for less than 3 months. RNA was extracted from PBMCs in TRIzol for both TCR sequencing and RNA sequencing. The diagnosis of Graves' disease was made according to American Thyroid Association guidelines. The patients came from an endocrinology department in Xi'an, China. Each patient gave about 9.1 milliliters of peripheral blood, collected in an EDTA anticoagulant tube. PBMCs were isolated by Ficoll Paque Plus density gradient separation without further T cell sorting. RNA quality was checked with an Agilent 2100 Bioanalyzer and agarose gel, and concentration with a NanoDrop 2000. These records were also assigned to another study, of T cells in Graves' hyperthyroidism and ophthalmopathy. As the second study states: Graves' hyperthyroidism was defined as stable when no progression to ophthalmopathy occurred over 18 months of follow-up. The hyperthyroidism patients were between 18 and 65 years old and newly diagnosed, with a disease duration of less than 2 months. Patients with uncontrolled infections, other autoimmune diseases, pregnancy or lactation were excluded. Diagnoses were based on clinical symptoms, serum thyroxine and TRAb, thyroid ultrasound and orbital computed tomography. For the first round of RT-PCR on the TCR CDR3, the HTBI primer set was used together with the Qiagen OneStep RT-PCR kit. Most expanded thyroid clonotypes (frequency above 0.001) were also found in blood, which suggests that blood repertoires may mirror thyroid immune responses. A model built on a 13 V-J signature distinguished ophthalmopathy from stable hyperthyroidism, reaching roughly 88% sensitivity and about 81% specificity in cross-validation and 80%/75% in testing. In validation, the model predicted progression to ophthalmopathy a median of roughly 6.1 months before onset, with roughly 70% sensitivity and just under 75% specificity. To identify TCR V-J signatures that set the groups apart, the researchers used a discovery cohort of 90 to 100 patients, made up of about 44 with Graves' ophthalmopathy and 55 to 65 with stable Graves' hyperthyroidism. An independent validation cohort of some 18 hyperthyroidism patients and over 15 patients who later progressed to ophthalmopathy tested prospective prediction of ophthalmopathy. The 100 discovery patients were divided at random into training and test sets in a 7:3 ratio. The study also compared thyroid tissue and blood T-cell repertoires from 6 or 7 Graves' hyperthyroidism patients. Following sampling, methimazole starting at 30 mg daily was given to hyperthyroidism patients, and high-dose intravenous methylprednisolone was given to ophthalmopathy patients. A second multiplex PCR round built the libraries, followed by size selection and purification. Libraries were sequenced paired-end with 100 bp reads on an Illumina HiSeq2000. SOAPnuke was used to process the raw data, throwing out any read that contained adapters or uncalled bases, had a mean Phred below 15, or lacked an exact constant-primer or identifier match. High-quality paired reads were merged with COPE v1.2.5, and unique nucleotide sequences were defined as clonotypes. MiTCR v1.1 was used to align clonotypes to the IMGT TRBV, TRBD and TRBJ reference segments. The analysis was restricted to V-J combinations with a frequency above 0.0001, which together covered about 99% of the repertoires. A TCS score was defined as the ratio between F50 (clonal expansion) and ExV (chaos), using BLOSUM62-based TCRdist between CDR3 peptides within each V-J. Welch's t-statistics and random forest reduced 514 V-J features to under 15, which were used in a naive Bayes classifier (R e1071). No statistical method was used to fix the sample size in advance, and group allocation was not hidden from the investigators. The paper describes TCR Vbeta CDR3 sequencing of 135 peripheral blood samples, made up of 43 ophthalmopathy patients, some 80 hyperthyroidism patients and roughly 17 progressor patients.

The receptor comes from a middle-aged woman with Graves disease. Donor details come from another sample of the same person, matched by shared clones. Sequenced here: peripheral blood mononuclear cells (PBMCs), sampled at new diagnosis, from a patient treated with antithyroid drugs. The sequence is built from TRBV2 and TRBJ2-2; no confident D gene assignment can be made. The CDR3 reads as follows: CARGRNTGELFF. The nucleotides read TGTGCCCGAGGACGGAACACCGGGGAGCTGTTTTTT.